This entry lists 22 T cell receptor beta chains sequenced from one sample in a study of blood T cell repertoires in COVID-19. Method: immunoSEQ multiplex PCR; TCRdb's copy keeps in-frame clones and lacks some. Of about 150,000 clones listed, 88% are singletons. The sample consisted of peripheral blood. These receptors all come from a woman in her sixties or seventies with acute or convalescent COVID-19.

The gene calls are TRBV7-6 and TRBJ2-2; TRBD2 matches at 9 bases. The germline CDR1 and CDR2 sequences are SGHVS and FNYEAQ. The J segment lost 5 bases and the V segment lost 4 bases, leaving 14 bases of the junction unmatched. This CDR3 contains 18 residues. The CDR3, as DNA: TGTGCCAGCAGCTCACAGCGGGGGGCCCGGATATTAACCGGGGAGCTGTTTTTT. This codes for CASSSQRGARILTGELFF.

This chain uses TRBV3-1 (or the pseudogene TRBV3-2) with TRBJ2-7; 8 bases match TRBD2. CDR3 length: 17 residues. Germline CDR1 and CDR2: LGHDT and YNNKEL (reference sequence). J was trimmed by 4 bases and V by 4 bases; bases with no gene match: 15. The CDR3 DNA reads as TGTGCCAGCAGCCTTCGAGTTTTAGCGGGAAAGTCTTACGAGCAGTACTTC. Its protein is CASSLRVLAGKSYEQYF.

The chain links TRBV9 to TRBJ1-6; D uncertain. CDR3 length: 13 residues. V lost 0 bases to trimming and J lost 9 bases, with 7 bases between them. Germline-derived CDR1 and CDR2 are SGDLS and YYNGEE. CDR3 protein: CASSVGEFSPLHF. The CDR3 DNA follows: TGTGCCAGCAGCGTAGGAGAGTTTTCACCCCTCCACTTT.

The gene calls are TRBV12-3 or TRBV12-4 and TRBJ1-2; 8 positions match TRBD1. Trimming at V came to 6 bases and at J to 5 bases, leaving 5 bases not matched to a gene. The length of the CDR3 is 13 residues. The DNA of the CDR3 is TGTGCCAGCAGCGCCGGACAGGGATATGGCTACACCTTC. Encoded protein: CASSAGQGYGYTF.

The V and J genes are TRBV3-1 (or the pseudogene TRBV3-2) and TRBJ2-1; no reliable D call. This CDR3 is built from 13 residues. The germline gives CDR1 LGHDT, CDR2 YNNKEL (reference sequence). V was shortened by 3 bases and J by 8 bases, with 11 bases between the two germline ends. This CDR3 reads CASSQSIRDEQFF. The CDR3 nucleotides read TGTGCCAGCAGCCAGAGCATCCGGGATGAGCAGTTCTTC.

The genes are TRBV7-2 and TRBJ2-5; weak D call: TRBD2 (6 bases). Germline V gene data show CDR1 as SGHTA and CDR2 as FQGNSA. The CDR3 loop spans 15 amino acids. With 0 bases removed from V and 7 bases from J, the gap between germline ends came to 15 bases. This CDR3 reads CASSLARGTSGTQYF. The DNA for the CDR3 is TGTGCCAGCAGCTTAGCCCGGGGGACCTCCGGGACCCAGTACTTC.

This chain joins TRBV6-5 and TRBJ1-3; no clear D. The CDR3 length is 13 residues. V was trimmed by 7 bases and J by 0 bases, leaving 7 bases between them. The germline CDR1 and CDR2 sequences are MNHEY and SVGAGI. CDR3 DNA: TGTGCCAGCACCCTTAGCTCTGGAAACACCATATATTTT. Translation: CASTLSSGNTIYF.

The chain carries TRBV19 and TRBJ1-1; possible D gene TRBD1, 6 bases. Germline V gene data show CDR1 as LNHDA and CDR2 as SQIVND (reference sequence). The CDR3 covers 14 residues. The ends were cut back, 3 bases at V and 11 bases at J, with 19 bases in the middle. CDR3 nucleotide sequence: TGTGCCAGTAGTATTAACTGGGACACCCTAGGCGCTTTCTTT. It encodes CASSINWDTLGAFF.

CDR3 sequence (DNA): TGTGCCAGCAGTGAACAGGGAAGTATTGCCGGCTCACCCCTCCACTTT. Protein sequence: CASSEQGSIAGSPLHF. The chain combines TRBV2 with TRBJ1-6; the D gene is possibly TRBD1 (5 bases). The V end was cut by 2 bases, the J end by 10 bases, with 18 bases between. Germline values: CDR1 SNHLY, CDR2 FYNNEI. The CDR3 runs 16 residues. Drawing the rest from reference TRBV2 and TRBJ1-6, the complete variable domain is EPEVTQTPSHQVTQMGQEVILRCVPISNHLYFYWYRQILGQKVEFLVSFYNNEISEKSEIFDDQFSVERPDGSNFTLKIRSTKLEDSAMYFCASSEQGSIAGSPLHFGNGTRLTVT.

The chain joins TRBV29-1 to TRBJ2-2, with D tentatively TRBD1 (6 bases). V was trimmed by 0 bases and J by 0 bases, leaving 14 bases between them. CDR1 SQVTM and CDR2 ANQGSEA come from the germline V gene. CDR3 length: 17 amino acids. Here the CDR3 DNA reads TGCAGCGTTGAAGACTGGACCGGGACAACGAACACCGGGGAGCTGTTTTTT. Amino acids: CSVEDWTGTTNTGELFF.

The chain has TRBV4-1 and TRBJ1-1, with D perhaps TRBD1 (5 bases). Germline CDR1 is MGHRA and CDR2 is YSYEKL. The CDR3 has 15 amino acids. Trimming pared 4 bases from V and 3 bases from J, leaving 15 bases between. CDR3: CASSPLSRDYTEAFF. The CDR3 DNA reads TGCGCCAGCAGCCCCCTGAGCAGGGATTACACTGAAGCTTTCTTT.

Written as DNA, the CDR3 is TGTGCCAGCAGCGGGCCGGAGACAGCCACTTATGGCTACACCTTC. This translates into CASSGPETATYGYTF. The J gene is TRBJ1-2, the V gene TRBV5-6; TRBD1 is a possible D gene (5 bases). Germline V gives CDR1 SGHDT, CDR2 YYEEEE. This CDR3 contains 15 residues. V lost 4 bases and J lost 5, with 18 bases in between.

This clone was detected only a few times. CDR3: CASSSPPSPEAFF. In DNA form, the CDR3 reads TGTGCCAGCAGCTCCCCTCCAAGCCCTGAAGCTTTCTTT. The J gene is TRBJ1-1, the V gene TRBV6-5; D ambiguous. CDR1 is MNHEY and CDR2 is SVGAGI in the germline V gene. The CDR3 has 13 residues. V was trimmed by 6 bases and J by 6 bases, leaving 14 bases between them.

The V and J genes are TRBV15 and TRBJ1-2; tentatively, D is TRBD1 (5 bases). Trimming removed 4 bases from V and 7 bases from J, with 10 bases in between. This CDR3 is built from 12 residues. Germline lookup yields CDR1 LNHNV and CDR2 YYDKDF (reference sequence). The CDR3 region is CATSKGLRGYTF. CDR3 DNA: TGTGCCACCAGCAAGGGGCTGCGTGGCTACACCTTC. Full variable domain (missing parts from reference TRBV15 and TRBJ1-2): DAMVIQNPRYQVTQFGKPVTLSCSQTLNHNVMYWYQQKSSQAPKLLFHYYDKDFNNEADTPDNFQSRRPNTSFCFLDIRSPGLGDTAMYLCATSKGLRGYTFGSGTRLTVV.

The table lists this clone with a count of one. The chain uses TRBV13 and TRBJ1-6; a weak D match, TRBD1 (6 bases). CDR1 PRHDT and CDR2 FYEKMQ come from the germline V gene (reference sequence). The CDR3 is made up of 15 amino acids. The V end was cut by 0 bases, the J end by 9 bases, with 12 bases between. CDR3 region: CASSLGQGSGSPLHF. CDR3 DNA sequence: TGTGCCAGCAGCTTAGGGCAGGGGTCGGGTTCACCCCTCCACTTT.

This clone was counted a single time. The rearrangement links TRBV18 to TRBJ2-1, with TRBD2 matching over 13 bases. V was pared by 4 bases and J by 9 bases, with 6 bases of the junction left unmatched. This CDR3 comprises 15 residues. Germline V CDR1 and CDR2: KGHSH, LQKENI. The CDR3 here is CASSLGLAGAGEQFF. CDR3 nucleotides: TGTGCCAGCTCACTAGGACTAGCGGGGGCAGGTGAGCAGTTCTTC.

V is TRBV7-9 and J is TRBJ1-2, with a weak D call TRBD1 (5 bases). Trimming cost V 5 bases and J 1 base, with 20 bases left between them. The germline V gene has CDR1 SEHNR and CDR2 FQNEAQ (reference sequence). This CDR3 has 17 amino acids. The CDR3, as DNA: TGTGCCAGCAGCCGATTGGCGGGGGGATCCAGTAACTATGGCTACACCTTC. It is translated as CASSRLAGGSSNYGYTF.

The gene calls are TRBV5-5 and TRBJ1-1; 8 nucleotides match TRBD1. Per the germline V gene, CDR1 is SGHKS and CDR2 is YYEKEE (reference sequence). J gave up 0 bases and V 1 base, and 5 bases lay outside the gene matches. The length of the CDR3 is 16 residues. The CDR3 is CASSLRDRTMNTEAFF. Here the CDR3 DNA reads TGTGCCAGCAGCTTGCGGGACAGGACCATGAACACTGAAGCTTTCTTT.

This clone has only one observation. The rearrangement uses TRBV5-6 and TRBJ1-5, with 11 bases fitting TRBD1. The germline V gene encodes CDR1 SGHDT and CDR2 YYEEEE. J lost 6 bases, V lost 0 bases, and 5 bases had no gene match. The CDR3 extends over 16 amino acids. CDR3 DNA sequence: TGTGCCAGCAGCTTGGGAGGACAGGGGGCGGGTCAGCCCCAGCATTTT. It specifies CASSLGGQGAGQPQHF.

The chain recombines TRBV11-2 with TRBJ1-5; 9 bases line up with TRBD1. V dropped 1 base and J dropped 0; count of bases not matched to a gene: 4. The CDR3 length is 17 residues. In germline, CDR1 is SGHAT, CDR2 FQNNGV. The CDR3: CASSLGPGQGSNQPQHF. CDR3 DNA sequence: TGTGCCAGCAGCTTAGGCCCGGGACAGGGTAGCAATCAGCCCCAGCATTTT.

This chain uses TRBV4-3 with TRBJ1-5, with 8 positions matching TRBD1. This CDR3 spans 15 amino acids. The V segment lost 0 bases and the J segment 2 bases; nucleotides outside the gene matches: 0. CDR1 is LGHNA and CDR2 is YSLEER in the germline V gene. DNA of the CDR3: TGCGCCAGCAGCCAAGAGACAGGGGGCAATCAGCCCCAGCATTTT. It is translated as CASSQETGGNQPQHF.

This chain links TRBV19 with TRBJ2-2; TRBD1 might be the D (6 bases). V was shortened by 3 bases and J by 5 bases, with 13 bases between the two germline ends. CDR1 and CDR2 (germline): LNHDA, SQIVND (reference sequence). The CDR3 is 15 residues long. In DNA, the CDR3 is TGTGCCAGTAGTATTTCACAGGGTGGGACCGGGGAGCTGTTTTTT. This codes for CASSISQGGTGELFF.